This TCR beta chain came from a study of neurological immune-mediated disorders. Study context: Of the multiple sclerosis patients, roughly 35 in total, about 30 were relapsing-remitting and 3 were secondary progressive. Study observations and caveats: The greatest TCR clonal expansion occurred in HTLV-1-associated myelopathy and the least in multiple sclerosis, which fell below healthy controls.

5'RACE generated cDNA with 10-nucleotide random UMIs. One entry per CDR3 protein, called by TCRdb with MiXCR from the 5' RACE reads. Among roughly 45,000 distinct CDR3 sequences listed, roughly 3% were seen once. This CDR3 comprises 12 residues. Deletions cut 2 bases from V and 4 bases from J, with 4 bases between. Ten or more counts support this clonotype. Its antigen is unidentified. The sequence was collected from a woman aged 45-65 years with multiple sclerosis. Sequencing was performed on PBMCs. The chain couples TRBV12-3 or TRBV12-4 to TRBJ2-3; D is unresolved. As DNA, the CDR3 is TGTGCCAGCAGTTTACAGGCAGATACGCAGTATTTT. It yields the protein CASSLQADTQYF.